This T cell receptor beta chain was recorded in a study of blood T cell repertoires in COVID-19. The CDR3 runs 14 residues. V lost 9 bases to trimming and J lost 7 bases, with 21 bases between them. Looked up from germline, CDR1 is MNHEY and CDR2 is SMNVEV (reference sequence). Profiling relied on immunoSEQ multiplex PCR, and the TCRdb table lists in-frame clones only, not all of them. This sample yields about 31,000 clones, of which 85% to 90% are seen a single time; 16% belongs to the top ten. The chain joins TRBV27 to TRBJ1-2; a possible D gene is TRBD1 (5 bases). This sequence was found in a man aged 80 or over with acute or convalescent COVID-19. Sequencing input: peripheral blood. The CDR3, as DNA: TGTGCCAGTACCCCGGGGCAGGGAGGACGTGGCTACACCTTC. Translation gives CASTPGQGGRGYTF.